This entry lists 6 T cell receptor beta chains sequenced from one sample in a study of cytomegalovirus exposure and HLA in healthy donors (dated by TCRdb to 2016 to 2017). Libraries were prepared through the immunoSEQ multiplex PCR assay. A mixture of 60 forward primers for TCR Vbeta segments and 13 reverse primers for TCR Jbeta segments was used in the multiplex PCR. The table was pulled from immuneACCESS by TCRdb, which kept in-frame rearrangements only. Such tables lose some clones; where checked, under half of the loss comes from unresolved V genes, and the rest has no known cause. The sample's records list roughly 69,000 clones. The top ten hold roughly 1.7% of the sample. Sequenced sample: PBMCs. Receptors originate from a woman aged 25-40 years in good health and CMV-seronegative.

This chain connects TRBV5-4 to TRBJ1-3; TRBD1 might be the D (6 bases). The CDR3 contains 16 residues. Trimming cost V 4 bases and J 0 bases, with 14 bases left between them. The germline CDR1 and CDR2 sequences are SGHNT and YYREEE (reference sequence). The CDR3 sequence is CASSRGQRSSGNTIYF. The CDR3, as DNA: TGTGCCAGCAGCCGTGGACAGCGGAGCTCTGGAAACACCATATATTTT.

This chain links TRBV18 with TRBJ2-3; 7 nucleotides agree with TRBD1. Germline CDR1 reads KGHSH; CDR2 reads LQKENI. The CDR3 consists of 13 residues. V lost 3 bases, J lost 4 bases, and 1 base stayed unmatched. CDR3 sequence reads: CASSPQGADTQYF. The DNA for the CDR3 is TGTGCCAGCTCACCCCAGGGGGCAGATACGCAGTATTTT.

The chain has TRBV28 and TRBJ2-3, with TRBD1 matching 8 bases. Per the germline V gene, CDR1 is MDHEN and CDR2 is SYDVKM. The junction had 9 bases not matched to a gene; V was cut back by 3 bases and J by 4 bases. The CDR3 extends over 16 amino acids. CDR3 amino acids: CASSLSGGARADTQYF. CDR3 sequence (DNA): TGTGCCAGCAGTTTGTCAGGGGGCGCTCGGGCAGATACGCAGTATTTT.

The chain employs TRBV7-6 and TRBJ2-2; tentative D call: TRBD2 (6 bases). The germline V and J ends were trimmed by 3 bases and 6 bases, with 14 bases remaining between them. The CDR3 is 15 residues long. The germline gives CDR1 SGHVS, CDR2 FNYEAQ. CDR3 protein: CASSFSGEKAGELFF. The DNA for the CDR3 is TGTGCCAGCAGCTTCTCGGGGGAGAAGGCCGGGGAGCTGTTTTTT.

The rearrangement links TRBV9 to TRBJ2-5; 10 nucleotides line up with TRBD2. V lost 3 bases, J lost 2 bases, and 4 bases stayed unmatched. This CDR3 region has 15 residues. Germline CDR1 reads SGDLS; CDR2 reads YYNGEE. CDR3: CASSGGTSEQETQYF. The DNA for the CDR3 is TGTGCCAGCAGCGGAGGGACTAGCGAGCAAGAGACCCAGTACTTC.

V and J are TRBV29-1 and TRBJ1-2; no clear D. This CDR3 spans 12 amino acids. From germline, CDR1 is SQVTM and CDR2 ANQGSEA. Trimming took off 4 bases at V and 3 bases at J, with 9 bases between the two ends. CDR3 loop: CSVAGWDYGYTF. CDR3 nucleotide sequence: TGCAGCGTTGCAGGCTGGGACTATGGCTACACCTTC.